This T cell receptor beta chain appears in the sequencing data of a study of breast tumors, draining lymph nodes, adjacent tissues. General study results and limits: Tumors had less TCR diversity than lymph nodes, more than nontumor tissue. The lymph node origin of tumor T cells was framed as consistent with a hypothesis, not demonstrated.

TCRdb re-derived calls from the multiplex PCR reads in MiXCR, one entry per CDR3 protein. The table includes around 9,100 distinct CDR3 sequences, under 50% detected once. V lost 4 bases and J lost 0, with 14 bases in between. The CDR3 has 17 amino acids. Per germline, CDR1 SGHNT and CDR2 YYREEE (reference sequence). Worth noting for this clonotype: Its antigen is still unknown.

What was sequenced was tumor-adjacent breast tissue. V gene TRBV5-4 combines with J gene TRBJ1-6; D gene unclear. This TCR came from a female donor with breast cancer. Some clones in this sample may be carry-over from other donors' samples. The chain's CDR3 is CASSEGFQSSYNSPLHF. The DNA for the CDR3 is TGTGCCAGCAGCGAGGGATTCCAGAGCTCCTATAATTCACCCCTCCACTTT.